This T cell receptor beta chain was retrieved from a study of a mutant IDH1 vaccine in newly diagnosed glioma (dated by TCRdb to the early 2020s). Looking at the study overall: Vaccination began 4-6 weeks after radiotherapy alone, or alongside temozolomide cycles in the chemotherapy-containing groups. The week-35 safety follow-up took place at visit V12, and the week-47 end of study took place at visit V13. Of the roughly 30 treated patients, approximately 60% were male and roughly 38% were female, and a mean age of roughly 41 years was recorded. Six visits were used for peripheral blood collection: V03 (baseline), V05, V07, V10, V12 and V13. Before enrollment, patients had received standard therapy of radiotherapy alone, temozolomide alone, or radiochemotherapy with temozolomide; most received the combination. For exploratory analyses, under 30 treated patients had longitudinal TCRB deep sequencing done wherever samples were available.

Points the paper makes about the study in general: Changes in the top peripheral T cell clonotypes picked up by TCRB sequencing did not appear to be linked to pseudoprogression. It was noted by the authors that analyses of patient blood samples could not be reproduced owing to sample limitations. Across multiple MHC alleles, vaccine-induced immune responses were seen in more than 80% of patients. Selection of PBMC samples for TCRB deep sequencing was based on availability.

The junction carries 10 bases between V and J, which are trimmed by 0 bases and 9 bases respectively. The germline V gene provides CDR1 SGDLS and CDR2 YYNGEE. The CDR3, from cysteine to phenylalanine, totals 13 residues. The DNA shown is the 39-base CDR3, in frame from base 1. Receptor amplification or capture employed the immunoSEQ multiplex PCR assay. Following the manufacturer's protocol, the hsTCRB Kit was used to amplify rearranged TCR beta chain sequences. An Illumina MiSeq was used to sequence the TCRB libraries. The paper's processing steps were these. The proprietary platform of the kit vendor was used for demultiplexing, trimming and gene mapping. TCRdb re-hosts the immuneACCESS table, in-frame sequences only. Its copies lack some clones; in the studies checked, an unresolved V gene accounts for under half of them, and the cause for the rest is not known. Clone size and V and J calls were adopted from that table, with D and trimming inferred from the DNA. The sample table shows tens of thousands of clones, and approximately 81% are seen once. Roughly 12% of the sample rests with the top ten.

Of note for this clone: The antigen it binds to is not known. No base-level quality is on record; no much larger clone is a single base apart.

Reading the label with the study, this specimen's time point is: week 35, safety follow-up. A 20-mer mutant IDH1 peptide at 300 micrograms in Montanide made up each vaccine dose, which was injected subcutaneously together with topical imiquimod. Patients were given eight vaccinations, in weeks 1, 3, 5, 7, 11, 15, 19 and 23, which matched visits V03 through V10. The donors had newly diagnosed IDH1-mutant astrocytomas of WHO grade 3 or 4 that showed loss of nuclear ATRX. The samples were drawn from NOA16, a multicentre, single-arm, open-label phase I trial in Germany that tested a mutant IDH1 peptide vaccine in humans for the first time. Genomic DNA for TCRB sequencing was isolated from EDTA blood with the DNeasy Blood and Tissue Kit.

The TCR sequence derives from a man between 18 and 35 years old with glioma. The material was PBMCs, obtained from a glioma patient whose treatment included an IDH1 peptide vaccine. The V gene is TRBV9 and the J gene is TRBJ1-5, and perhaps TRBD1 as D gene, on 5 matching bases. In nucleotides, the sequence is TGTGCCAGCAGCGTAGACGGGGACCGGCCCCAGCATTTT. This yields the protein CASSVDGDRPQHF.